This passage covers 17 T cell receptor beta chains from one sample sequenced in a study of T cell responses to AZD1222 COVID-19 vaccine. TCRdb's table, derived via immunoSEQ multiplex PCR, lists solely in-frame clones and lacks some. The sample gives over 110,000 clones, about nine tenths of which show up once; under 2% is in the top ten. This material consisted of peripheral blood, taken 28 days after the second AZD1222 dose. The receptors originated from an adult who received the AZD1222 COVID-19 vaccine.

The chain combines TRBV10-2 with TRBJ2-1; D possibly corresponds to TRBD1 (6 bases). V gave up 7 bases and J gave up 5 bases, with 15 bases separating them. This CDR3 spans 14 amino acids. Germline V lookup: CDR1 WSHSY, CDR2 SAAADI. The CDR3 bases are TGCGCCAGCACCTTGACAGGACTCCACAATGAGCAGTTCTTC. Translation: CASTLTGLHNEQFF.

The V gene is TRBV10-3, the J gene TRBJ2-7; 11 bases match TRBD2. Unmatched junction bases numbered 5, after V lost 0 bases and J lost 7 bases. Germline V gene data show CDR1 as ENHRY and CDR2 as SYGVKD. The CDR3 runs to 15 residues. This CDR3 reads CAISESSGRAREQYF. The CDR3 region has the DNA TGTGCCATCAGTGAGTCTAGCGGGAGGGCGAGGGAGCAGTACTTC.

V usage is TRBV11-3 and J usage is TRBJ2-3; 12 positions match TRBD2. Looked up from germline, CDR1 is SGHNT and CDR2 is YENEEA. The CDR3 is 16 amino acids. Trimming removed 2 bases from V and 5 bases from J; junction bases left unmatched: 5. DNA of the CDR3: TGTGCCAGCAGCTTAAGACTAGCGGGAGCTGTAGATACGCAGTATTTT. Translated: CASSLRLAGAVDTQYF.

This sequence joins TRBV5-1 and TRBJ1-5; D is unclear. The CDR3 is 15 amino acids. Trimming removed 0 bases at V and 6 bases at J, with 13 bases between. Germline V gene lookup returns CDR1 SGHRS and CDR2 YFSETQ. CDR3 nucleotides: TGCGCCAGCAGCTTGGTCGGGGAAGCTGGTCAGCCCCAGCATTTT. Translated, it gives CASSLVGEAGQPQHF.

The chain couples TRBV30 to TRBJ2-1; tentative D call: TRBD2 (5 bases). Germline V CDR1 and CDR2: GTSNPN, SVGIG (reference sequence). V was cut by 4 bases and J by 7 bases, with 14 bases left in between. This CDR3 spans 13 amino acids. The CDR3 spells CAWMGRTGNEQFF. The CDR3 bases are TGTGCCTGGATGGGGAGAACTGGAAATGAGCAGTTCTTC.

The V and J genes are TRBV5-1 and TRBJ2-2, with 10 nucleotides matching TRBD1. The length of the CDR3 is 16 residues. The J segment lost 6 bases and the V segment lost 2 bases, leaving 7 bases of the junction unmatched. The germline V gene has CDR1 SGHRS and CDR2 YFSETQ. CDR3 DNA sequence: TGCGCCAGCAGCTTACAGGGACAGGGGTTTCCCGGGGAGCTGTTTTTT. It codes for CASSLQGQGFPGELFF.

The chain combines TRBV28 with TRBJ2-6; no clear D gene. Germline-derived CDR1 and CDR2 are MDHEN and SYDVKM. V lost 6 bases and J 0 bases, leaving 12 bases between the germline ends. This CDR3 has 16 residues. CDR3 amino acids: CASRTLGTSGANVLTF. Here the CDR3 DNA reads TGTGCCAGCAGGACACTTGGAACCTCTGGGGCCAACGTCCTGACTTTC.

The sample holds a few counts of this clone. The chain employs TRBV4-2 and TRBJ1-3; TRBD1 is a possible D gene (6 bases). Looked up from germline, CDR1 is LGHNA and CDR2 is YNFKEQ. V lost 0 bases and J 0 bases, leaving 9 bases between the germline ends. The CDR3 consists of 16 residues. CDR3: CASSQETGTSGNTIYF. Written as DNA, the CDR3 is TGTGCCAGCAGCCAAGAGACAGGTACCTCTGGAAACACCATATATTTT.

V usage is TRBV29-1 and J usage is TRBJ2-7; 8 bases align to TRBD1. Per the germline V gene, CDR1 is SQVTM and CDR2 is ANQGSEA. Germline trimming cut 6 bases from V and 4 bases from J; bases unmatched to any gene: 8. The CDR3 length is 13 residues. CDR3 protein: CSVTTGGGYEQYV. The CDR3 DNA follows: TGCAGCGTCACCACAGGGGGTGGATACGAGCAGTACGTC.

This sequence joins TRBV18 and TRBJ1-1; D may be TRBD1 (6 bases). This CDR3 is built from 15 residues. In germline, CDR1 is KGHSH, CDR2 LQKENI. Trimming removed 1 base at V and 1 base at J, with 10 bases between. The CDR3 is CASSPLGQPNTEAFF. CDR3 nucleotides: TGTGCCAGCTCACCACTCGGACAGCCGAACACTGAAGCTTTCTTT. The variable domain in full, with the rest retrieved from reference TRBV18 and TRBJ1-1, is NAGVMQNPRHLVRRRGQEARLRCSPMKGHSHVYWYRQLPEEGLKFMVYLQKENIIDESGMPKERFSAEFPKEGPSILRIQQVVRGDSAAYFCASSPLGQPNTEAFFGQGTRLTVV.

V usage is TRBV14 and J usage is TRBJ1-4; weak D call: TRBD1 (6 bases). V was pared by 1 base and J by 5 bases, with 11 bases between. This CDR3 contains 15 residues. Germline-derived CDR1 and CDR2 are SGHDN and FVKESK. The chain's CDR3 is CASSQVGGPNEKLFF. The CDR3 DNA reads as TGTGCCAGCAGCCAAGTAGGGGGTCCAAATGAAAAACTGTTTTTT.

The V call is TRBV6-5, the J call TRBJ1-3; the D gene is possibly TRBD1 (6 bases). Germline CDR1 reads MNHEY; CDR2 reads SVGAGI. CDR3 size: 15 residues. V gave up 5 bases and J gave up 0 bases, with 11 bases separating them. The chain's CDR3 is CASSPDRSSGNTIYF. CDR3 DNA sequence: TGTGCCAGCAGTCCCGACAGGAGCTCTGGAAACACCATATATTTT.

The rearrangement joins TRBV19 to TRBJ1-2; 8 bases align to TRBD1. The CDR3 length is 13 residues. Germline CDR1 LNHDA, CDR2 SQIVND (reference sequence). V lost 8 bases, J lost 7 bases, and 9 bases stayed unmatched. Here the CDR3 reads CASARTGRLGYTF. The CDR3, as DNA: TGTGCCAGTGCCCGGACAGGGCGGCTTGGCTACACCTTC.

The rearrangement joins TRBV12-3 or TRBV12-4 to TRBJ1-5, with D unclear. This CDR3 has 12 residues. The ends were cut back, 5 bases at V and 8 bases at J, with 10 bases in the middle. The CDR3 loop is CASSQPGKPQHF. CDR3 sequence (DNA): TGTGCCAGCAGTCAGCCGGGGAAGCCCCAGCATTTT.

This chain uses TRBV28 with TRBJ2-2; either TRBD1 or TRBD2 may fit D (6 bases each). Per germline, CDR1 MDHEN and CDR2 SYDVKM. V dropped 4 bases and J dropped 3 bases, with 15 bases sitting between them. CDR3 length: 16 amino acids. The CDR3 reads CASSSRGAGDTGELFF. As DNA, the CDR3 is TGTGCCAGCAGTTCGAGGGGGGCAGGGGACACCGGGGAGCTGTTTTTT.

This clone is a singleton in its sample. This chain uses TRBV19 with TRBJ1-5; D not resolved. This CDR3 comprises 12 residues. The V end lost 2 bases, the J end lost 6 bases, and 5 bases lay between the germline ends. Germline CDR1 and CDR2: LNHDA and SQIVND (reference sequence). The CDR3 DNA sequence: TGTGCCAGTAGTATAAGTCCTCAGCCCCAGCATTTT. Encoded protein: CASSISPQPQHF.

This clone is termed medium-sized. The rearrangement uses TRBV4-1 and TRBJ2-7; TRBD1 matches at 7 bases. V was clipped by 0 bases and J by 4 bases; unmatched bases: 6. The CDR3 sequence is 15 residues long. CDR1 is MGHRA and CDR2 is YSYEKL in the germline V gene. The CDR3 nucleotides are TGCGCCAGCAGCCAAGAAGACAACAGGGGATACGAGCAGTACTTC. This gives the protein CASSQEDNRGYEQYF.